The 12 T cell receptor beta chains reported below all come from one sample, sequenced in a study of control samples from healthy donors and cancer patients. The data were produced by immunoSEQ multiplex PCR, yet TCRdb's version contains in-frame clones alone and is incomplete. The sample consists of 35,000 to 55,000 clones, around 90% of them appearing once. Sequencing was done on a sample of PBMCs. These receptors came from a woman aged 40 to 50 with head and neck cancer.

This chain uses TRBV18 with TRBJ1-6, with D uncertain. Germline CDR1 and CDR2: KGHSH and LQKENI. This CDR3 is 16 amino acids long. The V and J ends lost 3 bases and 11 bases respectively, with 20 bases between them. The CDR3 loop reads CASSPFLTDNWTPLHF. The CDR3 DNA reads as TGTGCCAGCTCACCCTTTTTGACCGACAATTGGACACCCCTCCACTTT.

The gene calls are TRBV5-1 and TRBJ1-2; no clear D. The germline V gene has CDR1 SGHRS and CDR2 YFSETQ. Between the trimmed V and J ends, which lost 5 bases and 6 bases, there was a span of 11 bases. CDR3 length: 12 residues. The DNA for the CDR3 is TGCGCCAGCAGTAGGACTGCAGATGGCTACACCTTC. As protein: CASSRTADGYTF. Based on the CDR3 plus reference TRBV5-1 and TRBJ1-2, the full variable domain is KAGVTQTPRYLIKTRGQQVTLSCSPISGHRSVSWYQQTPGQGLQFLFEYFSETQRNKGNFPGRFSGRQFSNSRSEMNVSTLELGDSALYLCASSRTADGYTFGSGTRLTVV.

This clone was observed once. The genes are TRBV9 and TRBJ2-7; 9 bases fit TRBD1. The CDR3 runs to 14 residues. Germline loops: CDR1 SGDLS, CDR2 YYNGEE. V lost 4 bases to trimming and J lost 3 bases; unmatched junction nucleotides: 5. This CDR3 reads CASSPTTGGYEQYF. CDR3 in DNA: TGTGCCAGCAGCCCCACGACAGGGGGCTACGAGCAGTACTTC. The full variable domain, completed using reference TRBV9 and TRBJ2-7, is DSGVTQTPKHLITATGQRVTLRCSPRSGDLSVYWYQQSLDQGLQFLIQYYNGEERAKGNILERFSAQQFPDLHSELNLSSLELGDSALYFCASSPTTGGYEQYFGPGTRLTVT.

V usage is TRBV7-9 and J usage is TRBJ1-2; 7 bases agree with TRBD1. The CDR3 consists of 15 residues. V shed 5 bases and J 5 bases; nucleotides not matched to a gene: 11. Germline-derived CDR1 and CDR2 are SEHNR and FQNEAQ (reference sequence). CDR3 loop: CASSHSGTAKYGYTF. In DNA form, the CDR3 reads TGTGCCAGCAGCCATTCCGGGACAGCCAAATATGGCTACACCTTC.

V gene TRBV20-1 combines with J gene TRBJ2-7, with TRBD2 matching 8 bases. CDR3 length equals 15 residues. Germline trimming cut 3 bases from V and 5 bases from J; bases unmatched to any gene: 12. Per the germline V gene, CDR1 is DFQATT and CDR2 is SNEGSKA (reference sequence). The CDR3 reads CSASRFSGRRDEQYF. The DNA of the CDR3 is TGCAGTGCTAGTCGGTTCAGCGGGAGAAGGGACGAGCAGTACTTC.

This clone appeared a few times. The V gene is TRBV9, the J gene TRBJ1-3; D is perhaps TRBD1 (5 bases). Germline lookup yields CDR1 SGDLS and CDR2 YYNGEE. The CDR3 runs 16 residues. V lost 2 bases and J 0 bases, leaving 12 bases between the germline ends. DNA for the CDR3: TGTGCCAGCAGCGTGGAGGGACGGAACTCTGGAAACACCATATATTTT. Protein sequence: CASSVEGRNSGNTIYF.

This clone appeared once. The chain employs TRBV4-1 and TRBJ1-4; D remains unclear. The length of the CDR3 is 15 residues. Trimming took 10 bases from V and 8 from J, leaving 23 bases between them. In germline, CDR1 is MGHRA, CDR2 YSYEKL. The CDR3 protein is CATRIHPDYEEKLFF. The CDR3 bases are TGCGCCACCCGAATCCACCCGGACTACGAGGAAAAACTGTTTTTT.

This clone was found a few times. V and J are TRBV2 and TRBJ1-2; D ambiguous. The V end was cut by 3 bases, the J end by 4 bases, with 9 bases between. This CDR3 has 13 residues. The germline V gene encodes CDR1 SNHLY and CDR2 FYNNEI. In DNA form, the CDR3 reads TGTGCCAGCAGTGATCTAGGAGCCTATGGCTACACCTTC. This encodes CASSDLGAYGYTF.

This clone was seen only once. The rearrangement uses TRBV5-1 and TRBJ1-1, with D uncertain. V lost 3 bases to trimming and J lost 2 bases, with 17 bases between them. This CDR3 is 16 amino acids long. CDR1 SGHRS and CDR2 YFSETQ come from the germline V gene. The CDR3 loop reads CASSSGGGRSNTEAFF. The CDR3 DNA is TGCGCCAGCAGCTCCGGAGGTGGCAGGTCAAACACTGAAGCTTTCTTT.

The genes are TRBV11-2 and TRBJ2-1; TRBD2 is a possible D gene (5 bases). CDR1 and CDR2 from the germline V gene are SGHAT and FQNNGV. This CDR3 comprises 18 residues. Between the trimmed V and J ends, which lost 2 bases and 3 bases, there was a span of 20 bases. CDR3 nucleotides: TGTGCCAGCAGCTTACCCCGTCTTTTTGCGGGCGACTACAATGAGCAGTTCTTC. Its protein is CASSLPRLFAGDYNEQFF.

This clone was detected only once. The chain couples TRBV3-1 (or the pseudogene TRBV3-2) to TRBJ1-1; D ambiguous. The germline V gene has CDR1 LGHDT and CDR2 YNNKEL (reference sequence). Between the trimmed V and J ends, which lost 2 bases and 10 bases, there was a span of 11 bases. This CDR3 spans 12 amino acids. CDR3 residues: CASSQREGGAFF. The CDR3 DNA reads TGTGCCAGCAGCCAACGTGAAGGAGGAGCTTTCTTT.

V usage is TRBV5-8 and J usage is TRBJ2-5, with TRBD1 matching 7 bases. This CDR3 has 16 amino acids. V was clipped by 2 bases and J by 4 bases; unmatched bases: 11. Germline V CDR1 and CDR2: SGHTS, YDEGEE. The CDR3 nucleotides are TGTGCCAGCAGCTTAGGTGCCGGACAGGCGGGAGAGACCCAGTACTTC. As protein: CASSLGAGQAGETQYF.